This record looks at one T cell receptor beta chain sequence and its context. The repertoire was sequenced with immunoSEQ multiplex PCR; TCRdb's copy has only in-frame clones and lacks some. The sample lists about 40,000 clones, more than 85% occurring once. This specimen belongs to a study of T cell changes during pregnancy in multiple sclerosis. The germline gives CDR1 SGHNT, CDR2 YENEEA. The CDR3 is 17 residues long. V gave up 5 bases and J gave up 6 bases; unmatched junction bases: 15. The sequence was collected from a female donor with multiple sclerosis, enrolled in a pregnancy study. V gene TRBV11-3 combines with J gene TRBJ2-1, with TRBD2 matching over 8 bases. The sample in question was CD8+ T cells from peripheral blood mononuclear cells, obtained before pregnancy. CDR3 nucleotides: TGTGCCAGCAGCCCTCCACGGACTAGCATGTCCGGCAATGAGCAGTTCTTC. It specifies CASSPPRTSMSGNEQFF.